A single sample gave rise to the 16 T cell receptor beta chains below, sequenced in a study of response to subunit inactivated influenza vaccine (dated by TCRdb to 2017 to 2018). To prepare the library, RT-PCR was applied. These reads were obtained on an Illumina HiSeq 2500. TCRdb cleaned the public reads at Q25 with fastp, built clones with MiXCR and kept in-frame beta chains. Duplicate CDR3 protein sequences are folded into a single record with the most common DNA and genes. The sample contains 600,000 to 850,000 distinct CDR3 sequences, roughly 15% of them found a single time. The ten biggest clones cover roughly 7.2% of the sample. This specimen consisted of PBMCs from blood, obtained roughly 2 weeks before vaccination. The receptors come from a man aged 50-59 years who received an inactivated influenza vaccine. Donor details come from another sample of the same person, matched by shared clones.

This clonotype was observed a handful of times. The chain is built from TRBV12-3 or TRBV12-4 and TRBJ2-6; D ambiguous. The CDR3 has 20 amino acids. V was trimmed by 7 bases and J by 0 bases, leaving 25 bases between them. CDR3 residues: CASTSNYEGQRHSGANVLTF. The CDR3, as DNA: TGTGCCAGCACTTCAAACTACGAAGGGCAGAGACACTCTGGGGCCAACGTCCTGACTTTC.

This sequence joins TRBV19 and TRBJ2-3, with a tentative D call TRBD2 (6 bases). V was trimmed by 4 bases and J by 6 bases, leaving 17 bases between them. Germline values: CDR1 LNHDA, CDR2 SQIVND (reference sequence). CDR3 length equals 15 residues. The CDR3 region is CASSNGGAVGDTQYF. The CDR3 region has the DNA TGTGCCAGTAGTAACGGCGGGGCCGTTGGGGATACGCAGTATTTT.

V gene TRBV20-1 combines with J gene TRBJ2-2; a possible D gene is TRBD1 (5 bases). This CDR3 has 14 amino acids. Germline CDR1 is DFQATT and CDR2 is SNEGSKA (reference sequence). V shed 5 bases and J shed 6 bases, with 16 bases lying between them. The CDR3 protein is CSAEALGAAGELFF. CDR3 nucleotides: TGCAGTGCTGAGGCGTTAGGGGCGGCCGGGGAGCTGTTTTTT.

This clonotype was detected a few times. The chain has TRBV24-1 and TRBJ1-5; possible D gene TRBD1, 5 bases. The CDR3 covers 14 residues. Germline CDR1 is KGHDR and CDR2 is SFDVKD. The V and J ends lost 3 bases and 5 bases respectively, with 10 bases between them. The DNA for the CDR3 is TGTGCCACCAGTGATGGGGGGACCCATCAGCCCCAGCATTTT. It yields the protein CATSDGGTHQPQHF.

The table lists this clonotype with many counts. The chain couples TRBV11-2 to TRBJ2-3; maybe TRBD2 (5 bases). Trimming took 3 bases from V and 0 from J, leaving 10 bases between them. The germline V gene encodes CDR1 SGHAT and CDR2 FQNNGV. The CDR3 covers 15 residues. CDR3 DNA: TGTGCCAGCAGCTTCGCGGGCAGAAGCACAGATACGCAGTATTTT. Its protein product is CASSFAGRSTDTQYF.

The chain carries TRBV10-3 and TRBJ1-1, with D maybe TRBD1 (5 bases). The CDR3 runs 13 residues. V shed 4 bases and J shed 3 bases, with 9 bases lying between them. The germline V gene encodes CDR1 ENHRY and CDR2 SYGVKD. The CDR3 sequence: CAISGRVDTEAFF. CDR3 DNA: TGTGCCATCAGTGGCAGGGTTGACACTGAAGCTTTCTTT.

The sample holds a few counts of this clonotype. The chain joins TRBV18 to TRBJ2-5; TRBD2 matches 7 bases. The CDR3 loop spans 16 amino acids. Germline V gene lookup returns CDR1 KGHSH and CDR2 LQKENI. V lost 6 bases and J lost 1; bases outside the gene matches: 11. In nucleotides, the CDR3 is TGTGCCAGCTCCGGAGGCCCAGGGAGGGTCCAAGAGACCCAGTACTTC. It yields the protein CASSGGPGRVQETQYF. The entire variable domain, with the rest obtained from reference TRBV18 and TRBJ2-5, is as follows: NAGVMQNPRHLVRRRGQEARLRCSPMKGHSHVYWYRQLPEEGLKFMVYLQKENIIDESGMPKERFSAEFPKEGPSILRIQQVVRGDSAAYFCASSGGPGRVQETQYFGPGTRLLVL.

There are a few counts of this clonotype. CDR3 nucleotide sequence: TGTGCCAGCAGCTCCCGACTAGCGGGGGGGCTTTACAATGAGCAGTTCTTC. This gives the protein CASSSRLAGGLYNEQFF. The chain employs TRBV7-8 and TRBJ2-1, with 14 positions matching TRBD2. J gave up 4 bases and V 4 bases, and 6 bases lay outside the gene matches. Looked up from germline, CDR1 is SGHVS and CDR2 is FQNEAQ. The CDR3 spans 17 residues.

Note on this clonotype: A much larger clone is a single base away; this may be a read error. This chain uses TRBV4-3 with TRBJ1-1; tentatively, D is TRBD1 (5 bases). Germline values: CDR1 LGHNA, CDR2 YSLEER. V was cut by 0 bases and J by 13 bases, with 15 bases left in between. CDR3 length: 13 amino acids. CDR3 protein: CASSQDEAGKVFF. The CDR3 DNA sequence: TGCGCCAGCAGCCAAGATGAGGCAGGGAAAGTTTTCTTT.

The chain links TRBV20-1 to TRBJ1-5; perhaps TRBD1 as D (6 bases). With 4 bases removed from V and 0 bases from J, the gap between germline ends came to 16 bases. The CDR3 contains 16 residues. Looked up from germline, CDR1 is DFQATT and CDR2 is SNEGSKA (reference sequence). The CDR3 reads CSATEPRGTSNQPQHF. CDR3 bases: TGCAGTGCTACCGAACCCAGGGGAACTAGCAATCAGCCCCAGCATTTT.

The chain combines TRBV19 with TRBJ2-7; D gene unclear. Germline V gives CDR1 LNHDA, CDR2 SQIVND (reference sequence). V was pared by 2 bases and J by 1 base, with 3 bases between. CDR3 length: 12 residues. In DNA, the CDR3 is TGTGCCAGTAGTATAAAGTCCTACGAGCAGTACTTC. Residues: CASSIKSYEQYF.

CDR3 residues: CASTTHRGDETQYF. DNA for the CDR3: TGTGCCTCTACAACCCACAGGGGGGATGAGACCCAGTACTTC. The rearrangement uses TRBV15 and TRBJ2-5; 8 bases line up with TRBD1. The CDR3 covers 14 residues. J was trimmed by 5 bases and V by 11 bases; bases with no gene match: 13. Germline V lookup: CDR1 LNHNV, CDR2 YYDKDF (reference sequence).

The chain has TRBV20-1 and TRBJ2-4; TRBD1 matches at 9 bases. The CDR3 covers 14 residues. The ends lost 6 bases at V and 7 bases at J; junction bases unmatched: 10. Germline V CDR1 and CDR2: DFQATT, SNEGSKA (reference sequence). The CDR3 loop reads CSAITGTGSNIQYF. Written as DNA, the CDR3 is TGCAGTGCAATCACCGGGACAGGGAGTAACATTCAGTACTTC.

Many counts were recorded for this clonotype. The CDR3 DNA reads TGCAGCGTTGACCCCCGGGACAGGGGGAGAGATGAGCAGTTCTTC. Translation gives CSVDPRDRGRDEQFF. The chain uses TRBV29-1 and TRBJ2-1, with 11 bases that match TRBD1. Germline trimming cut 3 bases from V and 8 bases from J; bases unmatched to any gene: 9. CDR1 SQVTM and CDR2 ANQGSEA come from the germline V gene. The CDR3 spans 15 residues.

CDR3 protein: CASSLAGQMNEKLFF. The CDR3 nucleotides read TGTGCCAGCAGCTTAGCGGGGCAGATGAATGAAAAACTGTTTTTT. J is TRBJ1-4 and V is TRBV7-9; D possibly corresponds to TRBD1 (5 bases). The V and J ends lost 0 bases and 5 bases respectively, with 10 bases between them. Germline loops: CDR1 SEHNR, CDR2 FQNEAQ (reference sequence). The CDR3 length is 15 residues.

This chain joins TRBV24-1 and TRBJ2-3; 7 bases align to TRBD1. The V gene's germline CDR1 is KGHDR and CDR2 SFDVKD. This CDR3 has 14 residues. Trimming removed 5 bases from V and 3 bases from J; junction bases left unmatched: 4. For the CDR3, the DNA is TGTGCCACCAGTGGTCCGGGACAGACAGATACGCAGTATTTT. Amino acids: CATSGPGQTDTQYF.